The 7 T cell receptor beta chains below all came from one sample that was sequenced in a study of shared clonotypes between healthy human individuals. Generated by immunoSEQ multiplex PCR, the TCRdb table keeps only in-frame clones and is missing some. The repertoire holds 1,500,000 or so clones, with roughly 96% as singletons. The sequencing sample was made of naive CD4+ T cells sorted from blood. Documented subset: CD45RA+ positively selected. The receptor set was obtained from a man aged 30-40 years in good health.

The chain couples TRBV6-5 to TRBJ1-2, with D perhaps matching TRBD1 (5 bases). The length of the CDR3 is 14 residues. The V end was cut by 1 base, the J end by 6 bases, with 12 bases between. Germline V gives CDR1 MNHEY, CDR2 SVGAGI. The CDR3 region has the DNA TGTGCCAGCAGTTACTTACAGGAGGCAAATGGCTACACCTTC. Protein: CASSYLQEANGYTF.

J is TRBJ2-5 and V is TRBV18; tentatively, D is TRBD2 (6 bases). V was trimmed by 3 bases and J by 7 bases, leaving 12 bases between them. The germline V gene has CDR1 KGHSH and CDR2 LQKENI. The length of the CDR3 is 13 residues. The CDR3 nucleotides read TGTGCCAGCTCACCGGCTAGCGACGTGACCCAGTACTTC. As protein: CASSPASDVTQYF. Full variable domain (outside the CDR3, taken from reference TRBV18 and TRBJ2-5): NAGVMQNPRHLVRRRGQEARLRCSPMKGHSHVYWYRQLPEEGLKFMVYLQKENIIDESGMPKERFSAEFPKEGPSILRIQQVVRGDSAAYFCASSPASDVTQYFGPGTRLLVL.

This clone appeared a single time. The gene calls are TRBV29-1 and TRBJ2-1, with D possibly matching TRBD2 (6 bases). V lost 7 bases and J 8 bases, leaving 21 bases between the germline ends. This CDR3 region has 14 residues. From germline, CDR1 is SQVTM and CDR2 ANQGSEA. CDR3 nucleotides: TGCAGCGCGGGACGGGAGAGACGCGTTGATGAGCAGTTCTTC. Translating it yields CSAGRERRVDEQFF.

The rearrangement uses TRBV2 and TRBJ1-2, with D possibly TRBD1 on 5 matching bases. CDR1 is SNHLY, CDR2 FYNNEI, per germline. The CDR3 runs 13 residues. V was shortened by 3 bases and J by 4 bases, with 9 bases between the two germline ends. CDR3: CASSDWRGYGYTF. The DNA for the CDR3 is TGTGCCAGCAGTGATTGGAGGGGCTATGGCTACACCTTC.

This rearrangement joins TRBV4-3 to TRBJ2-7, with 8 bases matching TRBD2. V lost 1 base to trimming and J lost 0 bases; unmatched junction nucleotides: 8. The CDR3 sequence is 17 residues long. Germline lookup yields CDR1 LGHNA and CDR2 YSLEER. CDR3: CASSQGRSLADSYEQYF. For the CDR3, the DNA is TGCGCCAGCAGCCAAGGGAGGTCACTAGCGGACTCCTACGAGCAGTACTTC.

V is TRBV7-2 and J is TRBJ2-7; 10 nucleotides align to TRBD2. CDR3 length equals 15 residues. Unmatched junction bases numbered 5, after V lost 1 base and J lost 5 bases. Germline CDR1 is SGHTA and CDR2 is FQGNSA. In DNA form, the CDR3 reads TGTGCCAGCAGCTTAGGGATAGCGGGAGGTCACGAGCAGTACTTC. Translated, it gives CASSLGIAGGHEQYF.

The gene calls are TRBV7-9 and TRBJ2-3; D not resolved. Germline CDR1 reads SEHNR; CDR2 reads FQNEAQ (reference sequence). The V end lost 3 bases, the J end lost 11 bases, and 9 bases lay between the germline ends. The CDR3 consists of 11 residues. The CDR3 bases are TGTGCCAGCAGCTTGGGGATACGGCAGTATTTT. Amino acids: CASSLGIRQYF.